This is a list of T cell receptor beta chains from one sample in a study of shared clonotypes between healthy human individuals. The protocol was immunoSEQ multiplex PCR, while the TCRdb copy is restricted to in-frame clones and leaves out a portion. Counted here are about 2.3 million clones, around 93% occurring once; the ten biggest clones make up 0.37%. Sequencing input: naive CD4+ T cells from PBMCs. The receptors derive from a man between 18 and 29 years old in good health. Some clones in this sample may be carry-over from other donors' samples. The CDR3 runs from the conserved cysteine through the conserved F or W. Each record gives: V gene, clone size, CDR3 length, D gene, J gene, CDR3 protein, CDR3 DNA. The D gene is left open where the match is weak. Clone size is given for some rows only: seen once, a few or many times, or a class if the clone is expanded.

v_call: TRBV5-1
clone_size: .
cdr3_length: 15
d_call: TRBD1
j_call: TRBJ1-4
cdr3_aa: CASSSRGQGYEKLFF
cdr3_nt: TGCGCCAGCAGCAGTCGGGGACAGGGGTACGAAAAACTGTTTTTT

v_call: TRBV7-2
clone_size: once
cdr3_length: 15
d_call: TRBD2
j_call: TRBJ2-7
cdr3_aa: CASSQIGSGRYEQYF
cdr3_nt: TGTGCCAGCAGCCAGATCGGTAGCGGGAGATACGAGCAGTACTTC

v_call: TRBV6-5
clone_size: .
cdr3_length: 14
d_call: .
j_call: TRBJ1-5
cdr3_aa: CASSYVGFNQPQHF
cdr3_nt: TGTGCCAGCAGTTACGTAGGTTTCAATCAGCCCCAGCATTTT

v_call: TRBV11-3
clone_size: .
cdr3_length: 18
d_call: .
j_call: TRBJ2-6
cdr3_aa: CASSLGPQWGSGANVLTF
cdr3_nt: TGTGCCAGCAGCTTAGGCCCACAGTGGGGCTCTGGGGCCAACGTCCTGACTTTC

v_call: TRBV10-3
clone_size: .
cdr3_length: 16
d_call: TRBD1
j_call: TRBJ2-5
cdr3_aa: CAISDTRTGSGQTQYF
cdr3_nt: TGTGCCATCAGCGACACCCGGACAGGGTCGGGGCAGACCCAGTACTTC

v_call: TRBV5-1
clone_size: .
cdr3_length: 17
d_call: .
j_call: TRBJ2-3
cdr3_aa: CASSLARASDSTDTQYF
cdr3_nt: TGCGCCAGCAGCTTGGCCCGGGCTAGCGATAGCACAGATACGCAGTATTTT

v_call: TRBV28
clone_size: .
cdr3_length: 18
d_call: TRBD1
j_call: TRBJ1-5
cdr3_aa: CASSSPGTGVGGNQPQHF
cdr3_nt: TGTGCCAGCAGTTCCCCCGGGACAGGGGTCGGTGGGAATCAGCCCCAGCATTTT

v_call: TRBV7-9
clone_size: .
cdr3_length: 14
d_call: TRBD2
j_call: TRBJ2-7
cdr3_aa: CASSLGTSTYEQYF
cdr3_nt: TGTGCCAGCAGCCTCGGGACTAGTACGTACGAGCAGTACTTC

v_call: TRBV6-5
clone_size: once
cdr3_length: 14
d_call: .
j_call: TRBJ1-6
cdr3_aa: CASCQRPPNSPLHF
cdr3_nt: TGTGCCAGCTGCCAAAGGCCGCCGAATTCACCCCTCCACTTT

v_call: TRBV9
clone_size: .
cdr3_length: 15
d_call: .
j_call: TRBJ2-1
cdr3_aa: CASSVVGSGFDEQFF
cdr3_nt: TGTGCCAGCAGCGTAGTCGGTAGCGGTTTCGATGAGCAGTTCTTC

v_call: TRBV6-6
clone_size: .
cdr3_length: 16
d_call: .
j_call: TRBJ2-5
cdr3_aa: CASRQQDRRLQETQYF
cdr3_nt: TGTGCCAGCAGGCAACAAGACAGGCGGTTACAAGAGACCCAGTACTTC

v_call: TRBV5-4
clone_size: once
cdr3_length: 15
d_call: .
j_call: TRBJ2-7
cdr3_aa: CASSHSPTGGYEQYF
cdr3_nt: TGTGCCAGCAGCCATTCCCCAACCGGCGGGTACGAGCAGTACTTC

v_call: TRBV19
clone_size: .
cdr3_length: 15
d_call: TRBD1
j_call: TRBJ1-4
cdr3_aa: CASSIRTGGREKLFF
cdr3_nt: TGTGCCAGTAGTATCCGGACAGGGGGTAGAGAAAAACTGTTTTTT

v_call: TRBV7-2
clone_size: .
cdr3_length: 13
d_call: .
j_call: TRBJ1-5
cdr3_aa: CASSGQNNQPQHF
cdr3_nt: TGTGCCAGCAGCGGACAAAACAATCAGCCCCAGCATTTT

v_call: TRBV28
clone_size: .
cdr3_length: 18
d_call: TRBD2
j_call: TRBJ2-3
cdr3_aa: CASSSIQRLAGAQDMQYF
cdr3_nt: TGTGCCAGCAGTTCTATCCAACGACTAGCGGGAGCCCAAGATATGCAGTATTTT

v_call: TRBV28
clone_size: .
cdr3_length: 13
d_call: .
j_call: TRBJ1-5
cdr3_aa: CAGRPQGRQPQHF
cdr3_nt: TGTGCCGGCCGACCACAGGGTCGGCAGCCCCAGCATTTT

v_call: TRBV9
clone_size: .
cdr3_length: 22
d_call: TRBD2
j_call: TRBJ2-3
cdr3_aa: CASSVGPLFRLAGVLERDTQYF
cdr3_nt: TGTGCCAGCAGCGTAGGCCCCCTTTTCAGGCTAGCGGGAGTATTAGAGCGAGATACGCAGTATTTT

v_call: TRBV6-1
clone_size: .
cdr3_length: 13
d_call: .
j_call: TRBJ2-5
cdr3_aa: CASSSRPGRDQYF
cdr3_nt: TGTGCCAGCTCTTCTAGGCCGGGAAGGGACCAGTACTTC

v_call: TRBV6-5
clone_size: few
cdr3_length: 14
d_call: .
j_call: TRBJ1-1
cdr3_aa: CASRASNRNTEAFF
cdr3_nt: TGTGCCAGCAGGGCATCTAATAGGAACACTGAAGCTTTCTTT

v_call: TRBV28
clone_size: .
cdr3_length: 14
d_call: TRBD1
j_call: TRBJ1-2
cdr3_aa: CASSTDRGRRGYTF
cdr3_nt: TGTGCCAGCAGTACGGACAGGGGGCGGCGAGGCTACACCTTC

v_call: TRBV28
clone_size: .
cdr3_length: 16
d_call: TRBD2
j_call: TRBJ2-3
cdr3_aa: CASSLLGTTKTDTQYF
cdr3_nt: TGTGCCAGCAGTTTACTCGGGACTACAAAAACAGATACGCAGTATTTT

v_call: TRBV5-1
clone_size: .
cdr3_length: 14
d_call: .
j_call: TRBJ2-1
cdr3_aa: CASIKLLGGNEQFF
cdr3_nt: TGCGCCAGCATCAAGCTTCTAGGGGGTAATGAGCAGTTCTTC

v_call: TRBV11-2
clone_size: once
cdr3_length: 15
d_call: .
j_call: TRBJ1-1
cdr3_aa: CASSPPRQTNTEAFF
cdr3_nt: TGTGCCAGCAGCCCGCCGAGGCAGACGAACACTGAAGCTTTCTTT

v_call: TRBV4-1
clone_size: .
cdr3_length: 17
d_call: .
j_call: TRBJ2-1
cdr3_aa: CASSQVGKGAADNEQFF
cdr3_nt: TGCGCCAGCAGCCAAGTCGGTAAGGGAGCTGCCGACAATGAGCAGTTCTTC

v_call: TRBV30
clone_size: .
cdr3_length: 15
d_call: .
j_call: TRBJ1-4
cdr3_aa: CAWSVARTTNEKLFF
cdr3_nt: TGTGCCTGGAGTGTAGCCCGGACAACTAATGAAAAACTGTTTTTT

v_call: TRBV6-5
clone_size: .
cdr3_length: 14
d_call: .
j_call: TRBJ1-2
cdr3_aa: CASSYSVASGGYTF
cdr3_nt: TGTGCCAGCAGTTACTCGGTGGCGTCGGGAGGCTACACCTTC

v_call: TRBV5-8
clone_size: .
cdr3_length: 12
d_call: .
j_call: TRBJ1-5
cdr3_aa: CASGAGNQPQHF
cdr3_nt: TGTGCCAGCGGGGCAGGAAATCAGCCCCAGCATTTT

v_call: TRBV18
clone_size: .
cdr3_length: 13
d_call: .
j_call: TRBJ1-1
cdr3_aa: CASSPLANTEAFF
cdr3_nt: TGTGCCAGCTCACCATTAGCGAACACTGAAGCTTTCTTT

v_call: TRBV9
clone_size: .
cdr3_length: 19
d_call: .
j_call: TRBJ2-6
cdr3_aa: CASSAPWAAPTSGANVLTF
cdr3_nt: TGTGCCAGCAGCGCACCCTGGGCAGCCCCAACCTCTGGGGCCAACGTCCTGACTTTC

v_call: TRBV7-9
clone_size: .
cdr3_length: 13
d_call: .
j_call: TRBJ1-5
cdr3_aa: CASSSHEDTPQHF
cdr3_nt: TGTGCCAGCAGCTCACACGAGGATACCCCCCAGCATTTT

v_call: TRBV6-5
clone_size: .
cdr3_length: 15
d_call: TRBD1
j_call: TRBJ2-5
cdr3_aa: CASRNGQGWQETQYF
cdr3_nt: TGTGCCAGCAGAAACGGACAGGGGTGGCAAGAGACCCAGTACTTC

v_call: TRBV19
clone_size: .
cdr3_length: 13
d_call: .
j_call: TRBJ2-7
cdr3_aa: CASSHGRAVEQYF
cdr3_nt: TGTGCCAGTAGTCACGGGCGGGCTGTCGAGCAGTACTTC

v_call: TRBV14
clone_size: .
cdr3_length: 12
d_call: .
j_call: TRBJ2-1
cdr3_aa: CASSQQYLEQFF
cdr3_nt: TGTGCCAGCAGCCAACAGTATCTTGAGCAGTTCTTC

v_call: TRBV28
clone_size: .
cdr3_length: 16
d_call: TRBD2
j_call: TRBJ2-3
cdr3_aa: CASSSPGLGDTDTQYF
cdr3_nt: TGTGCCAGCAGTTCCCCGGGACTAGGGGACACAGATACGCAGTATTTT

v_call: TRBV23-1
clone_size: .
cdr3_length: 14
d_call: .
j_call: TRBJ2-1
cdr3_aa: CASSQSTRGNEQFF
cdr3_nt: TGCGCCAGCAGTCAATCTACCCGGGGCAATGAGCAGTTCTTC

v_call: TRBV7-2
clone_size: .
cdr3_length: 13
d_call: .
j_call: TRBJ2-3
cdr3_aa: CASRLAAADTQYF
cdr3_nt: TGTGCCAGCAGACTGGCGGCGGCAGATACGCAGTATTTT

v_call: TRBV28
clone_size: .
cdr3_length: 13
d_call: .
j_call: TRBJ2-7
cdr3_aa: CASSPRVTYEQYF
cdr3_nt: TGTGCCAGCAGTCCCAGGGTAACCTACGAGCAGTACTTC

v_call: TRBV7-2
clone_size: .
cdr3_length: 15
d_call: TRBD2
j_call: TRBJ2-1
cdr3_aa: CASSLKRGSYNEQFF
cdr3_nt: TGTGCCAGCAGCTTAAAGCGGGGCTCCTACAATGAGCAGTTCTTC

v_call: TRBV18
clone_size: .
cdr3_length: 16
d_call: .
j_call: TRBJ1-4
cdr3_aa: CASSPPGEGVREKLFF
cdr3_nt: TGTGCCAGCTCACCCCCCGGCGAGGGGGTGAGGGAAAAACTGTTTTTT

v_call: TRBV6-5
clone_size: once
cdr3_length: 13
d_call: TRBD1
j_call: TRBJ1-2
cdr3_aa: CASRDSTGFGYTF
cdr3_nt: TGTGCCAGCAGAGACTCGACAGGGTTTGGCTACACCTTC

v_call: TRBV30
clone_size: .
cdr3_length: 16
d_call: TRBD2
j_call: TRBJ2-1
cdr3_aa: CAWSVPSGSSYNEQFF
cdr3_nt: TGTGCCTGGAGTGTACCCAGCGGGAGCTCCTACAATGAGCAGTTCTTC

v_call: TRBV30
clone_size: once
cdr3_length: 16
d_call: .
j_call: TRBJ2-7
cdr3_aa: CAWSAPLGRESYEQYF
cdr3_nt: TGTGCCTGGAGTGCCCCTCTAGGCAGGGAGTCCTACGAGCAGTACTTC

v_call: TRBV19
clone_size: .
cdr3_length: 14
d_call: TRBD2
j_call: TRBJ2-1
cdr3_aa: CASSIAGGAREQFF
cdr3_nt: TGTGCCAGTAGTATCGCCGGGGGGGCTCGGGAGCAGTTCTTC